This T cell receptor beta chain was sequenced during a study of cytomegalovirus exposure and HLA in healthy donors. With 3 bases removed from V and 2 bases from J, the gap between germline ends came to 14 bases. Germline lookup yields CDR1 ENHRY and CDR2 SYGVKD. The CDR3 has 15 residues. The PCR contained 60 Vbeta and 13 Jbeta primers. Generated by immunoSEQ multiplex PCR, the TCRdb table keeps only in-frame clones and is missing some. The table includes 130,000 to 150,000 clones, 65% to 85% detected once. Sample: PBMCs. The sequence came from a young man in good health and CMV-seronegative. V is TRBV10-3 and J is TRBJ2-7; D possibly corresponds to TRBD2 (5 bases). Here the CDR3 DNA reads TGTGCCATCAGTGATTTACCCGGGATAACCTACGAGCAGTACTTC. This gives the protein CAISDLPGITYEQYF.